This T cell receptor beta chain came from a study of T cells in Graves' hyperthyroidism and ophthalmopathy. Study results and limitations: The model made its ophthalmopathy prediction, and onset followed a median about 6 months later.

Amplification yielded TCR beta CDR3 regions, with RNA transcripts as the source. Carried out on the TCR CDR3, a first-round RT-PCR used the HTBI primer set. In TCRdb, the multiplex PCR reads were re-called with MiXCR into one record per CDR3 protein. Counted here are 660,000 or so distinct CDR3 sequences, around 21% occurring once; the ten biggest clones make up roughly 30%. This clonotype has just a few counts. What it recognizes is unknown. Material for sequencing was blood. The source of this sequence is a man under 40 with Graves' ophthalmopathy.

The CDR3 DNA sequence: TGCAGTGCCCCCGTCGTGAGCGAGCAGTACTTC. Its protein is CSAPVVSEQYF. The chain uses TRBV20-1 and TRBJ2-7; D is uncertain. CDR1 and CDR2 (germline): DFQATT, SNEGSKA (reference sequence). This CDR3 has 11 residues. V lost 6 bases to trimming and J lost 6 bases, with 12 bases between them.